The T cell receptor (beta chain) described here comes from a study of OX40 agonist ivuxolimab in advanced cancers. About the research overall: Ivuxolimab, an agonist antibody against OX40 (CD134), was given to patients. Aged about 20 to 85 with a mean of approximately 57 years, they were 82.7% male. There were three patients with partial responses, one having hepatocellular carcinoma and two cutaneous melanoma.

TCRdb's table, derived via immunoSEQ multiplex PCR, lists solely in-frame clones and lacks some. The table includes 90,000 or so clones, 92% detected once. The CDR3 is 18 residues long. The germline gives CDR1 MRHNA, CDR2 SNTAGT. Trimming took 2 bases from V and 2 from J, leaving 19 bases between them. The sequenced sample was CD4+ or CD8+ T cells sorted from blood, obtained in a trial of the OX40 agonist ivuxolimab. This chain uses TRBV6-4 with TRBJ1-5; D may be TRBD1 (6 bases). The TCR comes from an adult with an advanced solid tumor such as melanoma, head and neck, liver or kidney cancer. CDR3 protein: CASSDRIRGAVCNQPQHF. CDR3 coding DNA: TGTGCCAGCAGTGACCGGATCCGGGGGGCCGTGTGCAATCAGCCCCAGCATTTT.